Following are 25 T cell receptor beta chains from one sample sequenced in a study of blood T cell repertoires in COVID-19. Sequencing used immunoSEQ multiplex PCR; TCRdb keeps in-frame clones, though not all of them. This table holds some 190,000 clones, 80% found once. Sequencing input: PBMCs or T cells enriched from blood (not recorded which). These receptors were collected from a man aged 25-45 years with acute COVID-19.

The gene calls are TRBV29-1 and TRBJ2-5, with a weak D call TRBD1 (6 bases). V lost 5 bases, J lost 1 base, and 11 bases lay in between. Germline values: CDR1 SQVTM, CDR2 ANQGSEA. This CDR3 region has 13 residues. The DNA of the CDR3 is TGCAGCGTTCTACAGGGAATCCAAGAGACCCAGTACTTC. Translating it yields CSVLQGIQETQYF.

Here the CDR3 DNA reads TGTGCCAGCAGCTTCATGACAGGTCAAATACTGTTTTTT. Translation: CASSFMTGQILFF. The chain employs TRBV11-2 and TRBJ1-4; TRBD1 might be the D (6 bases). V dropped 3 bases and J dropped 13 bases, with 15 bases sitting between them. This CDR3 is 13 amino acids long. Per the germline V gene, CDR1 is SGHAT and CDR2 is FQNNGV.

The chain carries TRBV13 and TRBJ1-4; 10 nucleotides agree with TRBD1. This CDR3 is built from 15 residues. CDR1 and CDR2 (germline): PRHDT, FYEKMQ (reference sequence). Unmatched junction bases numbered 6, after V lost 5 bases and J lost 6 bases. The DNA for the CDR3 is TGTGCCAGCAGCATTGAAGGGACAGGGGATGAAAAACTGTTTTTT. This gives the protein CASSIEGTGDEKLFF. Using reference TRBV13 and TRBJ1-4 for the parts outside the CDR3, the full variable domain is AAGVIQSPRHLIKEKRETATLKCYPIPRHDTVYWYQQGPGQDPQFLISFYEKMQSDKGSIPDRFSAQQFSDYHSELNMSSLELGDSALYFCASSIEGTGDEKLFFGSGTQLSVL.

In this sample, this clone turned up a few times. The CDR3 DNA is TGTGCCAGCAGTGCCGGCTCTGGGGCCAACGTCCTGACTTTC. This translates into CASSAGSGANVLTF. The chain is built from TRBV2 and TRBJ2-6; D remains unclear. This CDR3 contains 14 residues. Germline V gene data show CDR1 as SNHLY and CDR2 as FYNNEI. Trimming pared 4 bases from V and 0 bases from J, leaving 4 bases between.

V gene TRBV5-1 combines with J gene TRBJ1-4; TRBD1 aligns across 7 bases. This CDR3 is built from 14 residues. Germline V gene data show CDR1 as SGHRS and CDR2 as YFSETQ. V dropped 4 bases and J dropped 7; count of bases not matched to a gene: 7. CDR3 region: CASSETGKFEKLFF. CDR3 in DNA: TGCGCCAGCAGCGAGACAGGGAAGTTTGAAAAACTGTTTTTT.

The chain couples TRBV4-1 to TRBJ2-5, with D unresolved. There are 15 residues in the CDR3. CDR1 and CDR2 (germline): MGHRA, YSYEKL. V dropped 3 bases and J dropped 3 bases, with 14 bases sitting between them. CDR3 DNA sequence: TGCGCCAGCAGCCAGGCCCCTTTCAGTAAAGAGACCCAGTACTTC. Translating it yields CASSQAPFSKETQYF.

The chain combines TRBV5-6 with TRBJ2-7; 10 positions agree with TRBD2. CDR1 is SGHDT, CDR2 YYEEEE, per germline. V shed 4 bases and J 1 base; nucleotides not matched to a gene: 8. This CDR3 has 16 amino acids. In DNA form, the CDR3 reads TGTGCCAGCAGCCCGATAGCGGGGGGCGGGTCCTACGAGCAGTACTTC. It is translated as CASSPIAGGGSYEQYF. Full variable domain (outside the CDR3, taken from reference TRBV5-6 and TRBJ2-7): DAGVTQSPTHLIKTRGQQVTLRCSPKSGHDTVSWYQQALGQGPQFIFQYYEEEERQRGNFPDRFSGHQFPNYSSELNVNALLLGDSALYLCASSPIAGGGSYEQYFGPGTRLTVT.

V and J are TRBV5-5 and TRBJ1-6, with D possibly being TRBD1 (5 bases). The CDR3 is 17 residues long. Deletions cut 0 bases from V and 10 bases from J, with 20 bases between. Germline V CDR1 and CDR2: SGHKS, YYEKEE (reference sequence). Here the CDR3 reads CASSLGQHGTGGSPLHF. CDR3 nucleotides: TGTGCCAGCAGCTTGGGCCAACACGGGACGGGGGGATCACCCCTCCACTTT.

The chain is built from TRBV27 and TRBJ1-5, with D maybe TRBD1 (6 bases). Germline-derived CDR1 and CDR2 are MNHEY and SMNVEV (reference sequence). This CDR3 region has 14 residues. The V end lost 5 bases, the J end lost 2 bases, and 10 bases lay between the germline ends. As DNA, the CDR3 is TGTGCCAGCAGTAAGGGGGTAGGCAATCAGCCCCAGCATTTT. This gives the protein CASSKGVGNQPQHF.

The V gene is TRBV5-4, the J gene TRBJ1-2; the D gene is possibly TRBD1 (5 bases). Trimming shortened V by 4 bases and J by 3 bases, and 13 bases separated the two germline ends. CDR1 SGHNT and CDR2 YYREEE come from the germline V gene (reference sequence). This CDR3 is built from 14 residues. The CDR3 nucleotides read TGTGCCAGCAGCCGGGGGACGCTATACTATGGCTACACCTTC. Its protein product is CASSRGTLYYGYTF. The entire variable domain, with the rest obtained from reference TRBV5-4 and TRBJ1-2, is as follows: ETGVTQSPTHLIKTRGQQVTLRCSSQSGHNTVSWYQQALGQGPQFIFQYYREEENGRGNFPPRFSGLQFPNYSSELNVNALELDDSALYLCASSRGTLYYGYTFGSGTRLTVV.

The count of this clone is one. V gene TRBV6-5 combines with J gene TRBJ1-2; D possibly corresponds to TRBD1 (5 bases). V lost 6 bases, J lost 5 bases, and 13 bases lay in between. Germline CDR1 is MNHEY and CDR2 is SVGAGI. The CDR3 has 13 residues. This CDR3 reads CASRLDSVYGYTF. CDR3 bases: TGTGCCAGCAGACTCGACAGTGTTTATGGCTACACCTTC.

The chain is built from TRBV9 and TRBJ2-1; D gene ambiguous. The CDR3 is 15 residues long. The V and J ends lost 2 bases and 4 bases respectively, with 13 bases between them. Germline loops: CDR1 SGDLS, CDR2 YYNGEE. CDR3 amino acids: CASSVSARSYNEQFF. The CDR3 DNA follows: TGTGCCAGCAGCGTTTCGGCTAGGAGTTACAATGAGCAGTTCTTC.

J is TRBJ1-1 and V is TRBV10-2, with TRBD1 as a possible D gene (5 bases). The CDR3 has 17 residues. CDR1 and CDR2 (germline): WSHSY, SAAADI. V dropped 3 bases and J dropped 0 bases, with 17 bases sitting between them. The CDR3, as DNA: TGCGCCAGCAGTGATTCAGGTCTGTGGGGCATGAACACTGAAGCTTTCTTT. Protein product: CASSDSGLWGMNTEAFF.

The rearrangement links TRBV29-1 to TRBJ1-2, with D uncertain. V was trimmed by 0 bases and J by 0 bases, leaving 8 bases between them. This CDR3 comprises 14 residues. From germline, CDR1 is SQVTM and CDR2 ANQGSEA. This chain's CDR3 is CSVEERLANYGYTF. The CDR3 coding sequence is TGCAGCGTTGAAGAAAGGCTAGCTAACTATGGCTACACCTTC. The entire variable domain, with the rest obtained from reference TRBV29-1 and TRBJ1-2, is as follows: SAVISQKPSRDICQRGTSLTIQCQVDSQVTMMFWYRQQPGQSLTLIATANQGSEATYESGFVIDKFPISRPNLTFSTLTVSNMSPEDSSIYLCSVEERLANYGYTFGSGTRLTVV.

The chain links TRBV6-2 or TRBV6-3 to TRBJ2-2, with TRBD2 as a possible D gene (6 bases). V was shortened by 0 bases and J by 4 bases, with 18 bases between the two germline ends. The V gene's germline CDR1 is MNHEY and CDR2 SVGEGT. The CDR3 is 18 residues long. The CDR3 region has the DNA TGTGCCAGCAGTTACTCGCTTTCGACTAGACGGGCCACCGGGGAGCTGTTTTTT. Encoded protein: CASSYSLSTRRATGELFF.

V is TRBV7-9 and J is TRBJ2-1; 9 positions agree with TRBD1. The CDR3 sequence is 15 residues long. The germline V gene has CDR1 SEHNR and CDR2 FQNEAQ (reference sequence). Unmatched junction bases numbered 7, after V lost 5 bases and J lost 5 bases. The DNA for the CDR3 is TGTGCCAGCAGCGGCCGACAGGGGGTCAACAATGAGCAGTTCTTC. Translating gives CASSGRQGVNNEQFF.

The chain has TRBV5-1 and TRBJ1-1; D ambiguous. The CDR3 contains 12 residues. V was cut by 5 bases and J by 5 bases, with 10 bases left in between. CDR1 and CDR2 (germline): SGHRS, YFSETQ. The chain's CDR3 is CASREYGTEAFF. The CDR3 DNA follows: TGCGCCAGCAGGGAGTACGGGACTGAAGCTTTCTTT.

The J gene is TRBJ2-3, the V gene TRBV7-6; D possibly corresponds to TRBD2 (6 bases). Trimming took 2 bases from V and 2 from J, leaving 14 bases between them. The CDR3 totals 16 residues. Germline V gives CDR1 SGHVS, CDR2 FNYEAQ. In nucleotides, the CDR3 is TGTGCCAGCAGCTTAATAAGCGGGTCACACACAGATACGCAGTATTTT. Its protein product is CASSLISGSHTDTQYF.

The V call is TRBV6-6, the J call TRBJ2-5; no clear D. The CDR3 totals 11 residues. The V end was cut by 6 bases, the J end by 5 bases, with 7 bases between. The germline CDR1 and CDR2 sequences are MNHNY and SVGAGI (reference sequence). In DNA, the CDR3 is TGTGCCAGCAGCCCCAGGGAGACCCAGTACTTC. The encoded protein is CASSPRETQYF.

The CDR3: CASSATGTLDENIQYF. The CDR3 nucleotides are TGTGCCAGCAGTGCCACCGGGACTCTCGACGAAAACATTCAGTACTTC. The rearrangement joins TRBV28 to TRBJ2-4, with a possible D match to TRBD2 (6 bases). Between the trimmed V and J ends, which lost 5 bases and 5 bases, there was a span of 19 bases. Per germline, CDR1 MDHEN and CDR2 SYDVKM. The CDR3 contains 16 residues.

The chain combines TRBV11-3 with TRBJ1-1, with D perhaps matching TRBD1 (6 bases). V was pared by 3 bases and J by 4 bases, with 12 bases between. The V gene's germline CDR1 is SGHNT and CDR2 YENEEA. The CDR3 sequence is 14 residues long. The CDR3 is CASSLLGGSTEAFF. The CDR3 DNA reads TGTGCCAGCAGCTTGTTAGGGGGTAGCACTGAAGCTTTCTTT.

The rearrangement joins TRBV5-1 to TRBJ1-4; 7 bases map to TRBD1. Germline-derived CDR1 and CDR2 are SGHRS and YFSETQ. Trimming cost V 4 bases and J 2 bases; bases outside gene matches: 8. The CDR3 sequence is 16 residues long. The CDR3 DNA sequence: TGCGCCAGCAGCATAGCCCCGACAGGGACTAATGAAAAACTGTTTTTT. Translation gives CASSIAPTGTNEKLFF. The full variable domain, its missing parts supplied by reference TRBV5-1 and TRBJ1-4, is KAGVTQTPRYLIKTRGQQVTLSCSPISGHRSVSWYQQTPGQGLQFLFEYFSETQRNKGNFPGRFSGRQFSNSRSEMNVSTLELGDSALYLCASSIAPTGTNEKLFFGSGTQLSVL.

This chain connects TRBV27 to TRBJ1-5; TRBD1 matches 9 bases. J lost 7 bases, V lost 3 bases, and 4 bases had no gene match. The CDR3 covers 14 residues. Germline CDR1 is MNHEY and CDR2 is SMNVEV (reference sequence). The CDR3 loop reads CASSLTGGMQPQHF. Here the CDR3 DNA reads TGTGCCAGCAGTTTGACAGGGGGAATGCAGCCCCAGCATTTT.

This clone came up a few times. This chain joins TRBV10-1 and TRBJ1-1, with D tentatively TRBD1 (5 bases). The CDR3 sequence is 14 residues long. Germline V gene lookup returns CDR1 WNHNN and CDR2 SYGVQD (reference sequence). V lost 3 bases and J 10 bases, leaving 18 bases between the germline ends. Written as DNA, the CDR3 is TGCGCCAGCAGTGAAGACCCGCAGGGATGGGGAGCTTTCTTT. It yields the protein CASSEDPQGWGAFF.

The chain combines TRBV21-1 with TRBJ2-2; the table's TRBD2 call for D was not verified on the DNA. TRBV21-1 is classified as a pseudogene. The length of the CDR3 is 16 residues. The CDR3 reads CASSPSGTTGTGELFF. CDR3 nucleotide sequence: TGTGCCAGCAGCCCCTCCGGCACTACGGGCACCGGGGAGCTGTTTTTT.